This passage covers 17 T cell receptor beta chains from one sample sequenced in a study of OX40 agonist ivuxolimab in advanced cancers. Method: immunoSEQ multiplex PCR; TCRdb's copy keeps in-frame clones and lacks some. The data show about 61,000 clones, approximately 91% seen once. Specimen: CD4+ or CD8+ T cells sorted from blood, collected in a trial of the OX40 agonist ivuxolimab. The receptors stem from an adult with an advanced solid tumor such as melanoma, head and neck, liver or kidney cancer.

This rearrangement joins TRBV25-1 to TRBJ2-1; TRBD2 is a possible D gene (5 bases). CDR3 length equals 16 residues. CDR1 MGHDK and CDR2 SYGVNS come from the germline V gene. V lost 1 base and J lost 6, with 16 bases in between. CDR3 sequence: CASSEFDNTGSNEQFF. The CDR3 coding sequence is TGTGCCAGCAGTGAATTTGACAACACTGGGAGCAATGAGCAGTTCTTC.

V is TRBV6-1 and J is TRBJ2-7, with unresolved D. Per the germline V gene, CDR1 is MNHNS and CDR2 is SASEGT. The CDR3 length is 14 residues. Deletions cut 0 bases from V and 2 bases from J, with 8 bases between. The CDR3 protein is CASSEAGQPYEQYF. For the CDR3, the DNA is TGTGCCAGCAGTGAAGCAGGGCAGCCCTACGAGCAGTACTTC.

The chain carries TRBV27 and TRBJ2-2; no firm D call. CDR1 and CDR2 from the germline V gene are MNHEY and SMNVEV (reference sequence). Trimming took 1 base from V and 1 from J, leaving 16 bases between them. This CDR3 is 18 amino acids long. CDR3: CASSLYPQHDLNTGELFF. Written as DNA, the CDR3 is TGTGCCAGCAGTTTATACCCACAACACGACCTGAACACCGGGGAGCTGTTTTTT.

The chain carries TRBV5-5 and TRBJ2-7; 10 nucleotides agree with TRBD2. With 4 bases clipped from V and 5 bases from J, the junction kept 6 bases outside the gene matches. CDR1 SGHKS and CDR2 YYEKEE come from the germline V gene (reference sequence). CDR3 length equals 14 residues. The CDR3 region has the DNA TGTGCCAGCAGCCAAGGGCTAGCGGGGGACGAGCAGTACTTC. It encodes CASSQGLAGDEQYF. Full variable domain (missing parts from reference TRBV5-5 and TRBJ2-7): DAGVTQSPTHLIKTRGQQVTLRCSPISGHKSVSWYQQVLGQGPQFIFQYYEKEERGRGNFPDRFSARQFPNYSSELNVNALLLGDSALYLCASSQGLAGDEQYFGPGTRLTVT.

This sequence joins TRBV6-1 and TRBJ2-2, with no clear D. The CDR3 totals 15 residues. V lost 6 bases and J 3 bases, leaving 14 bases between the germline ends. Germline V gene data show CDR1 as MNHNS and CDR2 as SASEGT. Here the CDR3 DNA reads TGTGCCAGCAGGGCCCAGGATGGTCACACCGGGGAGCTGTTTTTT. It yields the protein CASRAQDGHTGELFF.

This clone has a handful of counts. The V and J genes are TRBV7-8 and TRBJ1-2, with 8 bases matching TRBD1. The CDR3 consists of 13 residues. V lost 8 bases to trimming and J lost 7 bases; unmatched junction nucleotides: 9. The V gene's germline CDR1 is SGHVS and CDR2 FQNEAQ. The chain's CDR3 is CASWSGGASGYTF. CDR3 coding DNA: TGTGCCAGCTGGTCAGGGGGCGCATCTGGCTACACCTTC.

The V gene is TRBV7-9, the J gene TRBJ1-4, with 10 bases fitting TRBD1. V dropped 5 bases and J dropped 15; count of bases not matched to a gene: 6. Germline values: CDR1 SEHNR, CDR2 FQNEAQ (reference sequence). This CDR3 region has 12 residues. CDR3 protein: CASSETGQGLFF. Here the CDR3 DNA reads TGTGCCAGCAGCGAAACGGGACAGGGGTTGTTTTTT. The full variable domain, its missing parts supplied by reference TRBV7-9 and TRBJ1-4, is DTGVSQNPRHKITKRGQNVTFRCDPISEHNRLYWYRQTLGQGPEFLTYFQNEAQLEKSRLLSDRFSAERPKGSFSTLEIQRTEQGDSAMYLCASSETGQGLFFGSGTQLSVL.

The chain joins TRBV11-2 to TRBJ2-1; no definite D call. Germline V gene data show CDR1 as SGHAT and CDR2 as FQNNGV. The CDR3 is 12 residues long. V lost 1 base, J lost 12 bases, and 10 bases lay in between. Written as DNA, the CDR3 is TGTGCCAGCAGCTTAGGTTCCTTGGGGCAGTTCTTC. The encoded protein is CASSLGSLGQFF.

This chain connects TRBV5-4 to TRBJ2-2, with D possibly called TRBD1 or TRBD2 (5 bases each). From germline, CDR1 is SGHNT and CDR2 YYREEE (reference sequence). This CDR3 spans 16 amino acids. The V and J ends lost 0 bases and 6 bases respectively, with 15 bases between them. The CDR3 sequence: CASSLGDLGNAGELFF. CDR3 bases: TGTGCCAGCAGCTTGGGGGACCTCGGTAACGCCGGGGAGCTGTTTTTT.

The V gene is TRBV29-1, the J gene TRBJ2-5, with unresolved D. The CDR3 loop spans 13 amino acids. Trimming shortened V by 5 bases and J by 5 bases, and 15 bases separated the two germline ends. Germline CDR1 and CDR2: SQVTM and ANQGSEA. The CDR3 spells CSVRLKNVETQYF. The CDR3 DNA reads as TGCAGCGTTCGATTAAAAAACGTGGAGACCCAGTACTTC.

The CDR3 region has the DNA TGCGCCAGCAGCCAAGATCAGGGAACGTTTAATGGCTACACCTTC. Its translation is CASSQDQGTFNGYTF. The V gene is TRBV4-1, the J gene TRBJ1-2; a weak D match, TRBD1 (5 bases). Germline CDR1 reads MGHRA; CDR2 reads YSYEKL. Trimming left V 0 bases short and J 6 bases short, with 14 bases between. CDR3 length: 15 residues.

The gene calls are TRBV13 and TRBJ2-1, with unresolved D. V dropped 4 bases and J dropped 4 bases, with 8 bases sitting between them. The CDR3 runs to 13 residues. Germline CDR1 and CDR2: PRHDT and FYEKMQ (reference sequence). The CDR3 nucleotides read TGTGCCAGCAGCTCGGCCACTTACAATGAGCAGTTCTTC. Encoded protein: CASSSATYNEQFF.

The V gene is TRBV29-1, the J gene TRBJ2-7, with no clear D. Trimming took 0 bases from V and 4 from J, leaving 7 bases between them. Looked up from germline, CDR1 is SQVTM and CDR2 is ANQGSEA. This CDR3 is 12 amino acids long. The CDR3 reads CSVEEMGYEQYF. The CDR3 DNA reads TGCAGCGTTGAAGAAATGGGGTACGAGCAGTACTTC.

CDR3 sequence: CASSQVEGDYTEAFF. The CDR3 DNA sequence: TGCGCCAGCAGCCAAGTAGAGGGAGACTACACTGAAGCTTTCTTT. The chain joins TRBV4-1 to TRBJ1-1; D remains unclear. V dropped 1 base and J dropped 3 bases, with 12 bases sitting between them. Germline V gene data show CDR1 as MGHRA and CDR2 as YSYEKL. This CDR3 contains 15 residues.

The gene calls are TRBV25-1 and TRBJ2-7, with no clear D. The CDR3 spans 12 residues. V lost 5 bases and J lost 4, with 9 bases in between. Germline values: CDR1 MGHDK, CDR2 SYGVNS. CDR3 in amino acids: CASSSDGYEQYF. The DNA for the CDR3 is TGTGCCAGCAGTTCGGACGGGTACGAGCAGTACTTC.

The chain employs TRBV9 and TRBJ2-5; 7 bases line up with TRBD1. The CDR3 runs 13 residues. Germline CDR1 is SGDLS and CDR2 is YYNGEE. Losses at the gene ends were 3 bases for V and 4 bases for J; bases not matched to a gene: 3. DNA for the CDR3: TGTGCCAGCAGCGAAGGGGGCCCAGAGACCCAGTACTTC. Translated: CASSEGGPETQYF.

The genes are TRBV10-1 and TRBJ2-3; the match to TRBD2 covers 9 bases. The CDR3 has 15 amino acids. Germline CDR1 is WNHNN and CDR2 is SYGVQD (reference sequence). Losses at the gene ends were 2 bases for V and 3 bases for J; bases not matched to a gene: 3. Written as DNA, the CDR3 is TGCGCCAGCAGTGAGCGGCTAGCGGGGACAGATACGCAGTATTTT. It specifies CASSERLAGTDTQYF.